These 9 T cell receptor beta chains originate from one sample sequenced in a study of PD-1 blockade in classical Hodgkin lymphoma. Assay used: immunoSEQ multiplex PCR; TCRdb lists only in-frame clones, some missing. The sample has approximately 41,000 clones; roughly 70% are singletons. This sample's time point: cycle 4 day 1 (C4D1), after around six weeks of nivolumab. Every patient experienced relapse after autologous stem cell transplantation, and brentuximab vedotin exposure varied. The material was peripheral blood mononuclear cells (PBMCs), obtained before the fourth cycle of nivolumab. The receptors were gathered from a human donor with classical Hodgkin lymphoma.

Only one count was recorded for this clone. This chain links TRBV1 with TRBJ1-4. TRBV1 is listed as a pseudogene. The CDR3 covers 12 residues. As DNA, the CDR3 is TGCACCAGCAGCCGAGCTGGGGAAAAACTGTTTTTT. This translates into CTSSRAGEKLFF.

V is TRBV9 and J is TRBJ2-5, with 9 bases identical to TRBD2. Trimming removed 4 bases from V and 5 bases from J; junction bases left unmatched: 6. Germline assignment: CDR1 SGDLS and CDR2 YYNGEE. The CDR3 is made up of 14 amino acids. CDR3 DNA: TGTGCCAGCAGCCCCCCTAGCGGGGATGAGACCCAGTACTTC. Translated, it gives CASSPPSGDETQYF.

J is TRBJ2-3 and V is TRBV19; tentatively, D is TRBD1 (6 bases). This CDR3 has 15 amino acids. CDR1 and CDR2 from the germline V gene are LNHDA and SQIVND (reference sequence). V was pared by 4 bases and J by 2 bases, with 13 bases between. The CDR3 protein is CASSTTGIITDTQYF. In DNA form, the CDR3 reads TGTGCCAGTAGTACGACAGGAATAATCACAGATACGCAGTATTTT.

The CDR3 DNA sequence: TGTGCCAGCAGCTTAAACTCGGAGTTTGGGAGCATTCAGTACTTC. Its translation is CASSLNSEFGSIQYF. The J gene is TRBJ2-4, the V gene TRBV11-2; tentatively, D is TRBD2 (5 bases). The CDR3 has 15 amino acids. Germline CDR1 SGHAT, CDR2 FQNNGV. Deletions cut 2 bases from V and 9 bases from J, with 17 bases between.

As DNA, the CDR3 is TGCAGTGCCTTCCGAGCAGATACGCAGTATTTT. Protein: CSAFRADTQYF. V is TRBV20-1 and J is TRBJ2-3; D uncertain. The germline V gene has CDR1 DFQATT and CDR2 SNEGSKA (reference sequence). V lost 6 bases to trimming and J lost 4 bases, with 8 bases between them. This CDR3 has 11 amino acids.

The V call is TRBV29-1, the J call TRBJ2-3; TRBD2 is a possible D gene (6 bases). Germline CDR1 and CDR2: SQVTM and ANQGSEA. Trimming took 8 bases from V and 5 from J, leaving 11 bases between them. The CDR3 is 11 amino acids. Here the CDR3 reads CSPLGGDTQYF. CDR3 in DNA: TGCAGCCCCCTGGGGGGAGATACGCAGTATTTT.

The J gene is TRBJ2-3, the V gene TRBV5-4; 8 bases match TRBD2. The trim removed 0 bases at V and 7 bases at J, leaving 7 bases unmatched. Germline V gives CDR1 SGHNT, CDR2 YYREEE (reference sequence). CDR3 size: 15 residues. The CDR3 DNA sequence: TGTGCCAGCAGCTTGGAGCCAGCGGGGGCCTATACGCAGTATTTT. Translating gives CASSLEPAGAYTQYF.

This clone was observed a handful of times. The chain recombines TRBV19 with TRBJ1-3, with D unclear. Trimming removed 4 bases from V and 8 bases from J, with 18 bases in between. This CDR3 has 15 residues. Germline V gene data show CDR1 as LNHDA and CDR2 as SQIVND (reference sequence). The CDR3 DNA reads TGTGCCAGTAGTACGGGTGCAGGTGGAGGTTACACCATATATTTT. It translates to CASSTGAGGGYTIYF. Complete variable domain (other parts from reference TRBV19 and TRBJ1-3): DGGITQSPKYLFRKEGQNVTLSCEQNLNHDAMYWYRQDPGQGLRLIYYSQIVNDFQKGDIAEGYSVSREKKESFPLTVTSAQKNPTAFYLCASSTGAGGGYTIYFGEGSWLTVV.

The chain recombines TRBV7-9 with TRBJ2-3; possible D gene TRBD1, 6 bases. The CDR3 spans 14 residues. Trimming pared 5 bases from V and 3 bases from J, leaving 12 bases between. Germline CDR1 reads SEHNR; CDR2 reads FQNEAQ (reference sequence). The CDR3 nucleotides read TGTGCCAGCAGCGAGACAGGTTCAACAGATACGCAGTATTTT. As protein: CASSETGSTDTQYF.